In its sample, the clone carrying this T cell receptor beta chain was seen many times. Its antigen is undetermined. This entry belongs to a study of T cells in Graves' hyperthyroidism and ophthalmopathy. Study conclusions and caveats: Blood also showed most of the thyroid clonotypes that were expanded above 0.001.

RNA transcripts gave rise to amplified TCR beta CDR3 regions. The TCR CDR3 first-round RT-PCR relied on the HTBI primer set. MiXCR, run by TCRdb on the multiplex PCR reads, gives a single entry per CDR3 protein. The sample includes some 500,000 distinct CDR3 sequences, about an eighth of them seen just once. V lost 1 base, J lost 1 base, and 10 bases lay in between. Germline CDR1 reads DFQATT; CDR2 reads SNEGSKA (reference sequence). The CDR3 totals 14 residues. Stable hyperthyroidism: no ophthalmopathy progression over 18 months of follow-up. Aged 18 to 65, the patients had hyperthyroidism that was newly diagnosed and had lasted under 2 months. Diagnostic assessment was based on clinical symptoms, serum thyroxine and TRAb, thyroid ultrasound and orbital computed tomography.

V and J are TRBV20-1 and TRBJ1-1; no reliable D call. The receptor was isolated from a woman in her late teens or twenties with Graves' hyperthyroidism. Material for sequencing was blood. The DNA for the CDR3 is TGCAGTGCTAGAGGCCCCCGCTCGAACACTGAAGCTTTCTTT. Amino acid sequence: CSARGPRSNTEAFF.